The T cell receptor (beta chain) under discussion was sequenced for a study of siplizumab effects on memory and regulatory T cells. From germline, CDR1 is MNHEY and CDR2 SVGAGI. Trimming stripped 6 bases from V and 5 bases from J, with 4 bases between. The CDR3 runs 10 residues. Some 100,000 TCR templates were measured in each sample. Sequenced by immunoSEQ multiplex PCR; TCRdb stores in-frame clones only, minus some. The sample consists of 90,000 to 120,000 clones, roughly 94% of them appearing once. The sequenced material came from Tregs sorted from blood. This sequence joins TRBV6-5 and TRBJ2-5; no clear D gene. The receptor was derived from a human donor in good health. CDR3 residues: CASRGETQYF. DNA for the CDR3: TGTGCCAGCAGAGGGGAGACCCAGTACTTC.